The clone carrying this T cell receptor beta chain came up a few times. This entry belongs to a study of blood T cell repertoires in COVID-19. Study overall: The United States, Italy and Spain provided the acute and convalescent COVID-19 samples.

With 1 base removed from V and 9 bases from J, the gap between germline ends came to 22 bases. This CDR3 contains 17 residues. The germline V gene encodes CDR1 KGHSH and CDR2 LQKENI. Individuals drawn from about two dozen US areas were about 18 to 95 years old. Categorization into cohorts depended on clinical history that participants reported. Either two negative PCRs, clearance, or symptom resolution qualified Cohort 3 donors as recovered. The assay was immunoSEQ multiplex PCR, and TCRdb's table has in-frame clones only and misses some. The sample lists hundreds of thousands of clones, approximately 90% occurring once.

The sequenced sample was PBMCs or T cells enriched from blood (not recorded which). The TCR sequence derives from a woman aged 30 to 39 who had recovered from COVID-19. This rearrangement joins TRBV18 to TRBJ1-5; D is possibly TRBD1 (6 bases). The CDR3 sequence is CASSPQTGTRGDRPQHF. DNA for the CDR3: TGTGCCAGCTCACCACAAACCGGGACACGGGGGGATCGGCCCCAGCATTTT. The full variable domain, rest sourced from reference TRBV18 and TRBJ1-5, is NAGVMQNPRHLVRRRGQEARLRCSPMKGHSHVYWYRQLPEEGLKFMVYLQKENIIDESGMPKERFSAEFPKEGPSILRIQQVVRGDSAAYFCASSPQTGTRGDRPQHFGDGTRLSIL.